These 28 T cell receptor beta chains originate from one sample sequenced in a study of early T cells in non-severe SARS-CoV-2 infection. One entry per CDR3 protein, called by TCRdb with MiXCR from the 5' RACE reads. The table includes under 140,000 distinct CDR3 sequences, around 12% detected once. The sequencing used whole blood, collected at baseline. These receptors all come from an adult who was a healthcare worker with PCR-confirmed SARS-CoV-2 infection or an uninfected control (not recorded which).

This clonotype has more than one count but fewer than ten. CDR3 region: CASSRTDRVNNEQFF. CDR3 nucleotide sequence: TGTGCCAGCAGCAGAACGGACAGGGTTAATAATGAGCAGTTCTTC. The chain carries TRBV7-3 and TRBJ2-1, with 8 bases lining up with TRBD1. Germline V CDR1 and CDR2: SGHTA, FQGTGA. The CDR3 is 15 amino acids. Unmatched junction bases numbered 10, after V lost 5 bases and J lost 7 bases.

This clonotype showed up just once. The J gene is TRBJ2-7, the V gene TRBV9, with a tentative D call TRBD2 (6 bases). The CDR3 length is 12 residues. The germline V gene encodes CDR1 SGDLS and CDR2 YYNGEE. V was shortened by 1 base and J by 6 bases, with 8 bases between the two germline ends. DNA for the CDR3: TGTGCCAGCAGCGTAAGGGGAGGCGAGCAGTACTTC. Translating gives CASSVRGGEQYF.

This clonotype was recorded many times. The rearrangement links TRBV5-1 to TRBJ2-5; 8 positions match TRBD1. The CDR3 spans 15 residues. In germline, CDR1 is SGHRS, CDR2 YFSETQ. V lost 0 bases to trimming and J lost 2 bases; unmatched junction nucleotides: 3. CDR3 DNA sequence: TGCGCCAGCAGCTTGGCCGGGACAGGACAAGAGACCCAGTACTTC. Its translation: CASSLAGTGQETQYF.

V gene TRBV2 combines with J gene TRBJ1-4; a weak D match, TRBD1 (5 bases). The CDR3 runs to 14 residues. V lost 11 bases, J lost 8 bases, and 21 bases lay in between. CDR1 is SNHLY and CDR2 is FYNNEI in the germline V gene. DNA for the CDR3: TGTGCCGGAAGCGTCCGGGGGATAAGAGAAAAACTGTTTTTT. Translated: CAGSVRGIREKLFF. Variable domain in full (rest from reference TRBV2 and TRBJ1-4): EPEVTQTPSHQVTQMGQEVILRCVPISNHLYFYWYRQILGQKVEFLVSFYNNEISEKSEIFDDQFSVERPDGSNFTLKIRSTKLEDSAMYFCAGSVRGIREKLFFGSGTQLSVL.

This clonotype was seen more than once but under ten times. The chain carries TRBV30 and TRBJ1-2, with 8 bases fitting TRBD1. V lost 6 bases and J lost 4; bases outside the gene matches: 16. CDR3 size: 16 residues. CDR1 GTSNPN and CDR2 SVGIG come from the germline V gene (reference sequence). The CDR3 DNA follows: TGTGCCTGCCCCGGGACAGGTCCCGTTCGGGGCTATGGCTACACCTTC. Amino acids: CACPGTGPVRGYGYTF.

Only a few counts were recorded for this clonotype. The chain carries TRBV7-8 and TRBJ2-7; 8 bases align to TRBD1. V lost 3 bases to trimming and J lost 1 base; unmatched junction nucleotides: 5. The germline V gene has CDR1 SGHVS and CDR2 FQNEAQ. The length of the CDR3 is 15 residues. Here the CDR3 reads CASSFPGTGSYEQYF. The CDR3 nucleotides are TGTGCCAGCAGCTTCCCCGGGACAGGTTCCTACGAGCAGTACTTC. The full variable domain, with the rest looked up from reference TRBV7-8 and TRBJ2-7, is GAGVSQSPRYKVAKRGQDVALRCDPISGHVSLFWYQQALGQGPEFLTYFQNEAQLDKSGLPSDRFFAERPEGSVSTLKIQRTQQEDSAVYLCASSFPGTGSYEQYFGPGTRLTVT.

This chain joins TRBV4-2 and TRBJ2-1; 8 bases fit TRBD2. Germline loops: CDR1 LGHNA, CDR2 YNFKEQ. This CDR3 is built from 14 residues. Trimming took 8 bases from V and 0 from J; bases not matched to a gene: 3. The CDR3 sequence: CASRRGGSYNEQFF. The CDR3 DNA reads as TGTGCCAGCCGACGGGGGGGCTCCTACAATGAGCAGTTCTTC.

In its sample, this clonotype was seen a few times. The rearrangement links TRBV11-2 to TRBJ2-5, with D perhaps matching TRBD2 (6 bases). There are 14 residues in the CDR3. Germline assignment: CDR1 SGHAT and CDR2 FQNNGV. Trimming left V 5 bases short and J 4 bases short, with 14 bases between. The CDR3 DNA sequence: TGTGCCAGCAGCGTACGGGAGTACGTAGAGACCCAGTACTTC. This sequence encodes CASSVREYVETQYF. Full variable domain (remainder filled in from reference TRBV11-2 and TRBJ2-5): EAGVAQSPRYKIIEKRQSVAFWCNPISGHATLYWYQQILGQGPKLLIQFQNNGVVDDSQLPKDRFSAERLKGVDSTLKIQPAKLEDSAVYLCASSVREYVETQYFGPGTRLLVL.

This clonotype has just a few counts. The chain links TRBV2 to TRBJ2-5; no clear D gene. The CDR3 has 14 amino acids. V lost 5 bases, J lost 7 bases, and 17 bases lay in between. Germline V gene sequence: CDR1 SNHLY, CDR2 FYNNEI. In nucleotides, the CDR3 is TGTGCCAGCAGTCCGACGCCCACGGGTGGGACCCAGTACTTC. It codes for CASSPTPTGGTQYF.

The CDR3 DNA is TGTGCCAGCAGCGTAGAGTCTAGCGGAACCCAGTACTTC. This encodes CASSVESSGTQYF. The gene calls are TRBV9 and TRBJ2-5; 7 nucleotides match TRBD2. Per germline, CDR1 SGDLS and CDR2 YYNGEE. CDR3 length equals 13 residues. V shed 0 bases and J 8 bases; nucleotides not matched to a gene: 4. Combining the CDR3 with reference TRBV9 and TRBJ2-5 gives the whole variable domain DSGVTQTPKHLITATGQRVTLRCSPRSGDLSVYWYQQSLDQGLQFLIQYYNGEERAKGNILERFSAQQFPDLHSELNLSSLELGDSALYFCASSVESSGTQYFGPGTRLLVL.

The chain recombines TRBV7-2 with TRBJ2-1, with 8 bases matching TRBD1. Germline CDR1 and CDR2: SGHTA and FQGNSA. The junction had 9 bases not matched to a gene; V was cut back by 4 bases and J by 4 bases. The CDR3 totals 16 residues. CDR3 DNA: TGTGCCAGCAGCTCCCAGGGGGCAGGGAGATACAATGAGCAGTTCTTC. It specifies CASSSQGAGRYNEQFF.

The chain combines TRBV9 with TRBJ2-2; no firm D call. The germline CDR1 and CDR2 sequences are SGDLS and YYNGEE. The CDR3 runs 13 residues. V lost 0 bases, J lost 4 bases, and 4 bases lay in between. CDR3 DNA: TGTGCCAGCAGCGTAGGGATCACCGGGGAGCTGTTTTTT. It codes for CASSVGITGELFF.

This clonotype was found a few times. The genes are TRBV29-1 and TRBJ2-1, with 8 bases that match TRBD1. The germline CDR1 and CDR2 sequences are SQVTM and ANQGSEA. After removal of 3 bases from V and 3 bases from J, the junction contained 1 base not matched to a gene. There are 13 residues in the CDR3. The CDR3 coding sequence is TGCAGCGTTGACAGGGGGCTCTACAATGAGCAGTTCTTC. This codes for CSVDRGLYNEQFF.

This clonotype was counted only a few times. V is TRBV6-5 and J is TRBJ2-1; D not resolved. Trimming shortened V by 2 bases and J by 3 bases, and 11 bases separated the two germline ends. CDR1 is MNHEY and CDR2 is SVGAGI in the germline V gene. This CDR3 spans 15 amino acids. CDR3 amino acids: CASSYVFSVYNEQFF. The CDR3, as DNA: TGTGCCAGCAGTTACGTCTTCAGCGTCTACAATGAGCAGTTCTTC.

This clonotype was detected many times. V gene TRBV11-2 combines with J gene TRBJ1-4; D unresolved. The germline V gene encodes CDR1 SGHAT and CDR2 FQNNGV. The CDR3 loop spans 18 amino acids. V lost 1 base, J lost 3 bases, and 18 bases lay in between. The CDR3 loop is CASSLVPKGDEANEKLFF. The CDR3 bases are TGTGCCAGCAGCTTAGTACCTAAGGGCGACGAAGCTAATGAAAAACTGTTTTTT.

The genes are TRBV7-2 and TRBJ1-4, with a weak D call TRBD1 (6 bases). CDR1 is SGHTA, CDR2 FQGNSA, per germline. This CDR3 region has 14 residues. V shed 8 bases and J shed 4 bases, with 14 bases lying between them. The CDR3 coding sequence is TGTGCCAGCGGGGGGCCGGTCCTTAATGAAAAACTGTTTTTT. Amino acid sequence: CASGGPVLNEKLFF.

This rearrangement joins TRBV20-1 to TRBJ2-5; weak D call: TRBD2 (5 bases). V lost 0 bases to trimming and J lost 1 base, with 12 bases between them. Germline V gene data show CDR1 as DFQATT and CDR2 as SNEGSKA (reference sequence). CDR3 size: 15 residues. DNA for the CDR3: TGCAGTGCTAGAGATCTCGGGGAGCTCCAAGAGACCCAGTACTTC. This codes for CSARDLGELQETQYF.

This chain links TRBV7-8 with TRBJ2-7; D tentatively reads TRBD1 or TRBD2 (5 bases each). Trimming removed 3 bases at V and 4 bases at J, with 13 bases between. The CDR3 is made up of 14 amino acids. The germline V gene encodes CDR1 SGHVS and CDR2 FQNEAQ. In DNA, the CDR3 is TGTGCCAGCAGCTTCGGGACGGCCCTATACGAGCAGTACTTC. It encodes CASSFGTALYEQYF.

This clonotype was picked up a small number of times. The V gene is TRBV25-1, the J gene TRBJ2-1; 7 nucleotides match TRBD2. The CDR3 loop spans 14 amino acids. V shed 6 bases, J shed 2 bases, and the junction held 4 bases outside the gene matches. Germline CDR1 reads MGHDK; CDR2 reads SYGVNS. CDR3 DNA: TGTGCCAGCAGCAAAGCGGGGACCTACAATGAGCAGTTCTTC. It is translated as CASSKAGTYNEQFF. Full variable domain (missing parts from reference TRBV25-1 and TRBJ2-1): EADIYQTPRYLVIGTGKKITLECSQTMGHDKMYWYQQDPGMELHLIHYSYGVNSTEKGDLSSESTVSRIRTEHFPLTLESARPSHTSQYLCASSKAGTYNEQFFGPGTRLTVL.

CDR3 region: CASSQYRVNTEAFF. CDR3 bases: TGTGCCAGCAGCCAATACAGGGTGAACACTGAAGCTTTCTTT. This sequence joins TRBV3-1 and TRBJ1-1; possible D gene TRBD1, 6 bases. The V end was cut by 2 bases, the J end by 0 bases, with 7 bases between. CDR1 is LGHDT and CDR2 is YNNKEL in the germline V gene (reference sequence). The length of the CDR3 is 14 residues.

This clonotype was counted a few times. This sequence joins TRBV3-1 and TRBJ1-2; a possible D gene is TRBD1 (6 bases). Trimming took off 4 bases at V and 0 bases at J, with 15 bases between the two ends. Germline loops: CDR1 LGHDT, CDR2 YNNKEL (reference sequence). The CDR3 sequence is 16 residues long. The CDR3 DNA reads as TGTGCCAGCAGCCCATGGGACACCCAAGCTAACTATGGCTACACCTTC. Translated, it gives CASSPWDTQANYGYTF.

A word on this clonotype: The junction does not match germline at one end; this may be a read error. This chain joins TRBV29-1 and TRBJ2-3; D perhaps matches TRBD1 (6 bases). In germline, CDR1 is SQVTM, CDR2 ANQGSEA. This CDR3 spans 13 amino acids. The CDR3 DNA reads TGCAGCGTCCAGGGGATCCGCACAGATACGCAGTGTTTT. Translated, it gives CSVQGIRTDTQCF.

The J gene is TRBJ2-2, the V gene TRBV7-8, with 7 positions matching TRBD2. The ends lost 1 base at V and 7 bases at J; junction bases unmatched: 3. The V gene's germline CDR1 is SGHVS and CDR2 FQNEAQ. There are 14 residues in the CDR3. The CDR3 DNA reads as TGTGCCAGCAGCTTAGGACTAGCTAGCGGGGAGCTGTTTTTT. As protein: CASSLGLASGELFF.

The table lists this clonotype with a few counts. The chain uses TRBV2 and TRBJ1-4, with D possibly being TRBD1 (5 bases). The CDR3 is 14 amino acids. Germline CDR1 and CDR2: SNHLY and FYNNEI. V gave up 2 bases and J gave up 8 bases, with 12 bases separating them. For the CDR3, the DNA is TGTGCCAGCAGTGAACCGGGGGACGGAGAAAAACTGTTTTTT. Protein sequence: CASSEPGDGEKLFF.

This clonotype was counted only a few times. This rearrangement joins TRBV14 to TRBJ1-2; 9 nucleotides align to TRBD1. This CDR3 comprises 13 residues. J gave up 6 bases and V 1 base, and 0 bases lay outside the gene matches. From germline, CDR1 is SGHDN and CDR2 FVKESK. The CDR3 reads CASSQGQGDGYTF. DNA of the CDR3: TGTGCCAGCAGCCAAGGACAGGGGGATGGCTACACCTTC.

Notes on this clonotype: A much larger clone is a single base away; this may be a read error. This rearrangement joins TRBV28 to TRBJ1-1; D gene unclear. V lost 2 bases and J lost 2, with 3 bases in between. In germline, CDR1 is MDHEN, CDR2 SYDVKM. The CDR3 consists of 12 residues. The CDR3 nucleotides are TGTGCCAGCAGTTTAATTAACACTGAAGCTTTCTTT. It translates to CASSLINTEAFF. Full variable domain (remainder filled in from reference TRBV28 and TRBJ1-1): DVKVTQSSRYLVKRTGEKVFLECVQDMDHENMFWYRQDPGLGLRLIYFSYDVKMKEKGDIPEGYSVSREKKERFSLILESASTNQTSMYLCASSLINTEAFFGQGTRLTVV.

J is TRBJ1-1 and V is TRBV6-1; no definite D call. Germline V CDR1 and CDR2: MNHNS, SASEGT. CDR3 length: 16 residues. V dropped 0 bases and J dropped 1 base, with 12 bases sitting between them. The CDR3 region is CASSEAGTFRNTEAFF. CDR3 in DNA: TGTGCCAGCAGTGAAGCGGGAACATTCCGGAACACTGAAGCTTTCTTT.

This clonotype has just a few counts. The chain joins TRBV6-5 to TRBJ1-1; possibly TRBD1 for D (6 bases). The ends were cut back, 5 bases at V and 2 bases at J, with 12 bases in the middle. Germline lookup yields CDR1 MNHEY and CDR2 SVGAGI. The CDR3 totals 14 residues. CDR3 nucleotide sequence: TGTGCCAGCAGTACGGGACAAACCAACACTGAAGCTTTCTTT. Protein: CASSTGQTNTEAFF.